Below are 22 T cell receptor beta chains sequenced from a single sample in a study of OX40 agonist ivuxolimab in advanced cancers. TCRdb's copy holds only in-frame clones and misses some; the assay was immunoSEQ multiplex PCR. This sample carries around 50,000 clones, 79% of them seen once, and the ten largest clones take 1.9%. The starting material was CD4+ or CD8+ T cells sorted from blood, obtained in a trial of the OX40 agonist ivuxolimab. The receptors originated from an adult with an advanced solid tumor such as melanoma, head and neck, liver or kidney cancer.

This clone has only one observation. The CDR3 DNA reads as TGCGCCAGCAGTTCGTACAGGGGTGGAACTGAAGCTTTCTTT. This gives the protein CASSSYRGGTEAFF. This sequence joins TRBV5-1 and TRBJ1-1; TRBD1 agrees at 7 bases. Germline CDR1 reads SGHRS; CDR2 reads YFSETQ. V dropped 5 bases and J dropped 5; count of bases not matched to a gene: 9. The length of the CDR3 is 14 residues.

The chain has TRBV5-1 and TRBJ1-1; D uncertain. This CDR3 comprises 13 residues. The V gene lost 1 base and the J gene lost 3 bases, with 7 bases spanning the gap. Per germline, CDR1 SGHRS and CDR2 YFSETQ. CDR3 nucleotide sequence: TGCGCCAGCAGCTTGCACCGGGACACTGAAGCTTTCTTT. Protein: CASSLHRDTEAFF.

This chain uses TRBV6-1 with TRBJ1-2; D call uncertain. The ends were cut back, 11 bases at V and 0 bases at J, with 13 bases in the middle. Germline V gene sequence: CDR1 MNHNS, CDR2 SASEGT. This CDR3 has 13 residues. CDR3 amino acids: CAGSPWANYGYTF. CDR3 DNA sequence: TGTGCCGGATCCCCTTGGGCTAACTATGGCTACACCTTC.

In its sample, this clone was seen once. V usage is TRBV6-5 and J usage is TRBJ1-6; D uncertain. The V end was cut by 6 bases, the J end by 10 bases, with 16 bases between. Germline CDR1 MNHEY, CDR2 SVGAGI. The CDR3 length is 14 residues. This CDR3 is CASRPGEGRSPLHF. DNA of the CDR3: TGTGCCAGCAGGCCCGGGGAAGGGCGATCACCCCTCCACTTT.

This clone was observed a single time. CDR3 nucleotides: TGTGCCAGCAGTTTATTTAGACTAGCGGGGGGTGATGAGCAGTTCTTC. Translated: CASSLFRLAGGDEQFF. This chain links TRBV27 with TRBJ2-1; 13 bases are shared with TRBD2. Germline V lookup: CDR1 MNHEY, CDR2 SMNVEV (reference sequence). This CDR3 has 16 residues. V lost 1 base and J lost 8; bases outside the gene matches: 5.

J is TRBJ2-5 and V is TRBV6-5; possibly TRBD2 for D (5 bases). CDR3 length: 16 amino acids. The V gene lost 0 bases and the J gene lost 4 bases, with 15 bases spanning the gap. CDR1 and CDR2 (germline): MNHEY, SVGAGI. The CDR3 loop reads CASSYSGRSGVETQYF. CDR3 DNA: TGTGCCAGCAGTTACTCGGGTCGATCCGGGGTAGAGACCCAGTACTTC.

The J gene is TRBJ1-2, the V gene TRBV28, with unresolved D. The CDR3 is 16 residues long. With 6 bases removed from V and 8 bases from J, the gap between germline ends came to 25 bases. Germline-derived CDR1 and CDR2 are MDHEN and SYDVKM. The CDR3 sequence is CASSLPNHRRSEGYTF. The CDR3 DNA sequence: TGTGCCAGCAGCCTTCCTAACCACCGGAGATCTGAGGGCTACACCTTC.

The CDR3 loop is CASGQGMRQPQHF. The CDR3 DNA reads TGTGCCAGTGGACAGGGAATGAGGCAGCCCCAGCATTTT. J is TRBJ1-5 and V is TRBV19, with TRBD1 identical over 8 bases. CDR3 length: 13 residues. CDR1 LNHDA and CDR2 SQIVND come from the germline V gene (reference sequence). Trimming removed 8 bases from V and 7 bases from J; junction bases left unmatched: 7. The full variable domain, in which reference TRBV19 and TRBJ1-5 provide the parts outside the CDR3, is DGGITQSPKYLFRKEGQNVTLSCEQNLNHDAMYWYRQDPGQGLRLIYYSQIVNDFQKGDIAEGYSVSREKKESFPLTVTSAQKNPTAFYLCASGQGMRQPQHFGDGTRLSIL.

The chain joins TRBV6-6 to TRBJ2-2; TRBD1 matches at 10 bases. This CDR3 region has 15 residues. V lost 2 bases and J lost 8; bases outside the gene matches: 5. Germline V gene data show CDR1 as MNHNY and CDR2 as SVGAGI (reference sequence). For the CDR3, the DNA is TGTGCCAGCAGTTACCCGGGACAGGGGCCTGGGGAGCTGTTTTTT. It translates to CASSYPGQGPGELFF.

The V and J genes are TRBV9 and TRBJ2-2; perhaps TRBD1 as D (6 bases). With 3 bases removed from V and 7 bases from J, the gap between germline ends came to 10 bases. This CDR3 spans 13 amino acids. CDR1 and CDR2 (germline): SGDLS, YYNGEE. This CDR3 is CASSEGDIGELFF. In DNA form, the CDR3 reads TGTGCCAGCAGCGAGGGGGATATCGGGGAGCTGTTTTTT.

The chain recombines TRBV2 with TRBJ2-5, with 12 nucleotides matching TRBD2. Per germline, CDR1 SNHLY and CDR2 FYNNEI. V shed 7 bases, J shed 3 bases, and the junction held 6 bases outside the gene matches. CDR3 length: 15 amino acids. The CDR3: CASNFLAGGKETQYF. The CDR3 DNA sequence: TGTGCCAGCAATTTCCTAGCGGGGGGGAAAGAGACCCAGTACTTC. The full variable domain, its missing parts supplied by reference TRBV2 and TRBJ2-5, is EPEVTQTPSHQVTQMGQEVILRCVPISNHLYFYWYRQILGQKVEFLVSFYNNEISEKSEIFDDQFSVERPDGSNFTLKIRSTKLEDSAMYFCASNFLAGGKETQYFGPGTRLLVL.

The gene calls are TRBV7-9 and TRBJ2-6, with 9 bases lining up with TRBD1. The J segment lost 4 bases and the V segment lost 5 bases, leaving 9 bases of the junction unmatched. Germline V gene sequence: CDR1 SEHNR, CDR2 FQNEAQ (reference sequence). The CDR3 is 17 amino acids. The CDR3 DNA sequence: TGTGCCAGCAGCCCGGGACAGGGTACTGCAGGGGCCAACGTCCTGACTTTC. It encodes CASSPGQGTAGANVLTF.

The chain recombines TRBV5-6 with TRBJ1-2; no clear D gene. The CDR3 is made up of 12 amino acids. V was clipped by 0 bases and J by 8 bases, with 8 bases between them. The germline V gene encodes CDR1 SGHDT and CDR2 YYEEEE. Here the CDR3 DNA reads TGTGCCAGCAGCTTGGCCGGCGAGGGCTACACCTTC. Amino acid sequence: CASSLAGEGYTF. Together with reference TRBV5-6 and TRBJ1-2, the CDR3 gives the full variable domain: DAGVTQSPTHLIKTRGQQVTLRCSPKSGHDTVSWYQQALGQGPQFIFQYYEEEERQRGNFPDRFSGHQFPNYSSELNVNALLLGDSALYLCASSLAGEGYTFGSGTRLTVV.

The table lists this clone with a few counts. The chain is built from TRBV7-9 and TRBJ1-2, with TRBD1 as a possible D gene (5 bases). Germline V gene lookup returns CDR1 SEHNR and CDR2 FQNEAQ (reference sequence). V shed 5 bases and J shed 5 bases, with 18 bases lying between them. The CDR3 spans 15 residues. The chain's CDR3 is CASSGGLGTLYGYTF. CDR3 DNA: TGTGCCAGCAGCGGAGGACTTGGGACTTTGTATGGCTACACCTTC. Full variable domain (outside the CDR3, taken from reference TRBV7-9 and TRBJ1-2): DTGVSQNPRHKITKRGQNVTFRCDPISEHNRLYWYRQTLGQGPEFLTYFQNEAQLEKSRLLSDRFSAERPKGSFSTLEIQRTEQGDSAMYLCASSGGLGTLYGYTFGSGTRLTVV.

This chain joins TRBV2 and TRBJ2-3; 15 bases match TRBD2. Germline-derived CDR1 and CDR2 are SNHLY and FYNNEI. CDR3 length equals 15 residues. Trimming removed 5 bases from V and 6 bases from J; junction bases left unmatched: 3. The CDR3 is CASSQGLAGGDTQYF. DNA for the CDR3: TGTGCCAGCAGTCAGGGACTAGCGGGAGGCGATACGCAGTATTTT.

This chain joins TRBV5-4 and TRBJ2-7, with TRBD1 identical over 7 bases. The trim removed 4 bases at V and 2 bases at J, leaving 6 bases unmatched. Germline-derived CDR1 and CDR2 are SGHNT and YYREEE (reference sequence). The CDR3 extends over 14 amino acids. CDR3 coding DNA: TGTGCCAGCAGCCCCGGGACAGCCCCCTACGAGCAGTACTTC. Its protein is CASSPGTAPYEQYF.

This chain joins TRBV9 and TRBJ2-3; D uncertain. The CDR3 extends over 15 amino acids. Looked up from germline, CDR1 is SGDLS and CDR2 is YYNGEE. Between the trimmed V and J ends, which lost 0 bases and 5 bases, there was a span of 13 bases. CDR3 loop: CASSVGEGLGDTQYF. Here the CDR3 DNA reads TGTGCCAGCAGCGTAGGAGAAGGCTTGGGAGATACGCAGTATTTT.

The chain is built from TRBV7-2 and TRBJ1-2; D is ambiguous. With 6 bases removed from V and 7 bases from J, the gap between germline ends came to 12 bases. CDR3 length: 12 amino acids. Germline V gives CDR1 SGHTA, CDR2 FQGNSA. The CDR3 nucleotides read TGTGCCAGCAGGATCGGGAAGGTTGGCTACACCTTC. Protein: CASRIGKVGYTF.

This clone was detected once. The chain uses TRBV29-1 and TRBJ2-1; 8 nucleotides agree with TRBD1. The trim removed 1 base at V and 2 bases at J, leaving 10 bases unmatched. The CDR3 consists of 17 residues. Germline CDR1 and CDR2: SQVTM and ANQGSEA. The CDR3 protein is CSVEGTGQKGTYNEQFF. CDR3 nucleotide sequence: TGCAGCGTTGAAGGGACAGGGCAAAAGGGGACCTACAATGAGCAGTTCTTC.

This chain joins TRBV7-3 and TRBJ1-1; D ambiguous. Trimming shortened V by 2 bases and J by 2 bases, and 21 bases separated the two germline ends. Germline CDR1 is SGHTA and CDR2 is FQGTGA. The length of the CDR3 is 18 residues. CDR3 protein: CASSLLGPKEGINTEAFF. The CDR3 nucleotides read TGTGCCAGCAGCTTATTAGGGCCAAAAGAGGGAATCAACACTGAAGCTTTCTTT.

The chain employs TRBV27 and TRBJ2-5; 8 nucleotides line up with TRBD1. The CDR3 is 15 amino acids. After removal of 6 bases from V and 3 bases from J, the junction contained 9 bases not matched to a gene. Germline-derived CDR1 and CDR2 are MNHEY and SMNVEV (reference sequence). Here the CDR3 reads CASRNFQGAKETQYF. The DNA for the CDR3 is TGTGCCAGCAGGAACTTTCAGGGGGCGAAAGAGACCCAGTACTTC.

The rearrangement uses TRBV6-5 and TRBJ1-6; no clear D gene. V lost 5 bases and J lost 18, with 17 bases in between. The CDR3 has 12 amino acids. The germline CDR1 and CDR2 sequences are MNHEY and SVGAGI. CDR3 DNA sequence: TGTGCCAGCAGTCTCCCCGGAGGCCCACCCCACTTT. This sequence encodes CASSLPGGPPHF.